This TCR beta chain was profiled in a study of low-dose radiotherapy and immunotherapy resistance in tumors. This clonotype was observed many times. First-strand cDNA used TRAV- and TRBV-specific primers, covering alpha and beta chains. Over around 19 PCR cycles, TCRs were amplified from a constant-region primer and V-primer adapter. TCRdb analysed the reads with MiXCR anew, one entry per CDR3 protein. The sample carries 80,000 to 90,000 distinct CDR3 sequences, about a sixth recorded once. V lost 0 bases to trimming and J lost 1 base, with 9 bases between them. The germline CDR1 and CDR2 sequences are DFQATT and SNEGSKA (reference sequence). There are 14 residues in the CDR3. Documented time point: before trial treatment.

The source of this sequence is a male donor with prostate cancer. The specimen comprised PBMCs, sampled before treatment. The chain has TRBV20-1 and TRBJ1-1, with D uncertain. The CDR3 DNA reads as TGCAGTGCTAGAGATCGATGGGAGAACACTGAAGCTTTCTTT. Amino acids: CSARDRWENTEAFF.